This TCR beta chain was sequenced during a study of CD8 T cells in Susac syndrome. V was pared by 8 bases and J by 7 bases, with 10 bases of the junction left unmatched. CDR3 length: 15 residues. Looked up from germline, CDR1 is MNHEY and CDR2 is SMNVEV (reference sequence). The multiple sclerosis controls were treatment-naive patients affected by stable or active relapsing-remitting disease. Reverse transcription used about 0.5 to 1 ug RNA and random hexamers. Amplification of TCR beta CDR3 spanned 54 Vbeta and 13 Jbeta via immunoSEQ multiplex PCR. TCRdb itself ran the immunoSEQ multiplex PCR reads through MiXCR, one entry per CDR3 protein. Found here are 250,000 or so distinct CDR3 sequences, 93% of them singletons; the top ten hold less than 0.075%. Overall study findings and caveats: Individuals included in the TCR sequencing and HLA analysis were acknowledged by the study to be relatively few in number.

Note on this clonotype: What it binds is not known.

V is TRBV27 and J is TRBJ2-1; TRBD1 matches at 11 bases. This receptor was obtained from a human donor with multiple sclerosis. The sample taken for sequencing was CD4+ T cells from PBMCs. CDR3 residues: CASSKGDRGWNEQFF. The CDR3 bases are TGTGCCAGCTCAAAAGGGGACAGGGGGTGGAATGAGCAGTTCTTC.